Shown below are 18 T cell receptor beta chains from a single sample sequenced in a study of shared clonotypes between healthy human individuals. The method was immunoSEQ multiplex PCR; TCRdb's version includes in-frame clones alone and lacks a portion of them. The sample yields roughly 2.5 million clones, more than 80% seen once. Sequenced material: naive CD4+ T cells sorted from blood. Subset defined: CD45RA+ positively selected. These receptors were collected from a man younger than 30 in good health.

For this clone: Other DNA sequences within the sample encode an identical CDR3. This chain links TRBV18 with TRBJ2-7; the D is unclear. Germline V gene lookup returns CDR1 KGHSH and CDR2 LQKENI. The V and J ends lost 3 bases and 3 bases respectively, with 9 bases between them. The CDR3 is 13 amino acids. The CDR3, as DNA: TGTGCCAGCTCACCCCCGACTGGCTACGAGCAGTACTTC. It yields the protein CASSPPTGYEQYF.

This chain links TRBV11-2 with TRBJ2-1; D is perhaps TRBD1 (6 bases). CDR3 length equals 16 residues. Germline values: CDR1 SGHAT, CDR2 FQNNGV. Trimming pared 3 bases from V and 0 bases from J, leaving 12 bases between. The CDR3: CASSFQGFSSYNEQFF. CDR3 DNA sequence: TGTGCCAGCAGCTTTCAGGGGTTTAGCTCCTACAATGAGCAGTTCTTC.

The chain joins TRBV6-1 to TRBJ1-2, with D unclear. Looked up from germline, CDR1 is MNHNS and CDR2 is SASEGT. The CDR3 is 14 residues long. V dropped 5 bases and J dropped 0 bases, with 10 bases sitting between them. The chain's CDR3 is CASSRQHTNYGYTF. CDR3 coding DNA: TGTGCCAGCAGTCGCCAACACACTAACTATGGCTACACCTTC.

The CDR3 sequence is CASNMGKSYNSPLHF. Written as DNA, the CDR3 is TGTGCCAGTAATATGGGGAAATCCTATAATTCACCCCTCCACTTT. The gene calls are TRBV19 and TRBJ1-6; D is unclear. The germline V and J ends were trimmed by 7 bases and 1 base, with 11 bases remaining between them. Germline V gene sequence: CDR1 LNHDA, CDR2 SQIVND (reference sequence). The CDR3 is 15 amino acids.

CDR3 sequence (DNA): TGTGCCACGCGTGACCTTAGCAATCAGCCCCAGCATTTT. Amino acid sequence: CATRDLSNQPQHF. The V and J genes are TRBV10-3 and TRBJ1-5, with D unresolved. Per germline, CDR1 ENHRY and CDR2 SYGVKD. The ends were cut back, 10 bases at V and 0 bases at J, with 10 bases in the middle. The CDR3 is 13 residues long.

The V and J genes are TRBV5-6 and TRBJ2-6; TRBD1 is a possible D gene (6 bases). Trimming shortened V by 1 base and J by 2 bases, and 16 bases separated the two germline ends. CDR1 is SGHDT and CDR2 is YYEEEE in the germline V gene. The CDR3 has 18 amino acids. CDR3 nucleotides: TGTGCCAGCAGCTTGCCCGGCAGGGGAAATCCTGGGGCCAACGTCCTGACTTTC. Its translation is CASSLPGRGNPGANVLTF. The whole variable domain, remainder taken from reference TRBV5-6 and TRBJ2-6, is DAGVTQSPTHLIKTRGQQVTLRCSPKSGHDTVSWYQQALGQGPQFIFQYYEEEERQRGNFPDRFSGHQFPNYSSELNVNALLLGDSALYLCASSLPGRGNPGANVLTFGAGSRLTVL.

The CDR3 nucleotides read TGTGCCATCGGGACAGAACTAGCCGAAAAACTGTTTTTT. Protein: CAIGTELAEKLFF. V and J are TRBV10-3 and TRBJ1-4; 7 nucleotides agree with TRBD1. The CDR3 loop spans 13 amino acids. The germline gives CDR1 ENHRY, CDR2 SYGVKD. V shed 8 bases, J shed 8 bases, and the junction held 8 bases outside the gene matches.

The rearrangement joins TRBV15 to TRBJ1-2, with D tentatively TRBD1 (5 bases). Trimming cost V 1 base and J 1 base, with 19 bases left between them. The CDR3 runs 18 residues. The germline CDR1 and CDR2 sequences are LNHNV and YYDKDF (reference sequence). In DNA form, the CDR3 reads TGTGCCACCAGCAGAGTAATCTCGTGGGACCCAAGTAACTATGGCTACACCTTC. Translating it yields CATSRVISWDPSNYGYTF.

The sample holds one count of this clone. The J gene is TRBJ2-7, the V gene TRBV7-8; D is perhaps TRBD1 or TRBD2 (5 bases each). The V end lost 5 bases, the J end lost 5 bases, and 10 bases lay between the germline ends. The CDR3 runs 12 residues. The germline CDR1 and CDR2 sequences are SGHVS and FQNEAQ. In nucleotides, the CDR3 is TGTGCCAGCAGCCCCGAGGGGAACGAGCAGTACTTC. The encoded protein is CASSPEGNEQYF.

This chain's CDR3 is CASSEWTAAKNIQYF. As DNA, the CDR3 is TGTGCCAGCAGTGAATGGACCGCGGCCAAAAACATTCAGTACTTC. The chain is built from TRBV2 and TRBJ2-4, with D unclear. The CDR3 loop spans 15 amino acids. Germline loops: CDR1 SNHLY, CDR2 FYNNEI. V lost 2 bases, J lost 1 base, and 9 bases lay in between. Full variable domain (outside the CDR3, taken from reference TRBV2 and TRBJ2-4): EPEVTQTPSHQVTQMGQEVILRCVPISNHLYFYWYRQILGQKVEFLVSFYNNEISEKSEIFDDQFSVERPDGSNFTLKIRSTKLEDSAMYFCASSEWTAAKNIQYFGAGTRLSVL.

This clone has just one count. V gene TRBV18 combines with J gene TRBJ2-1; no clear D. The CDR3 loop spans 14 amino acids. Germline V gene lookup returns CDR1 KGHSH and CDR2 LQKENI. V shed 2 bases and J shed 3 bases, with 8 bases lying between them. CDR3 nucleotides: TGTGCCAGCTCACCAACCCCGGGCTACAATGAGCAGTTCTTC. Translating it yields CASSPTPGYNEQFF.

The rearrangement joins TRBV7-2 to TRBJ1-5; possible D gene TRBD1, 5 bases. The V end was cut by 2 bases, the J end by 4 bases, with 21 bases between. There are 18 residues in the CDR3. Germline V gives CDR1 SGHTA, CDR2 FQGNSA. CDR3 sequence (DNA): TGTGCCAGCAGCTTAACCTCGGGGGGGGAAGGTAGGAATCAGCCCCAGCATTTT. The encoded protein is CASSLTSGGEGRNQPQHF. The complete variable domain, with remaining parts taken from reference TRBV7-2 and TRBJ1-5, reads GAGVSQSPSNKVTEKGKDVELRCDPISGHTALYWYRQSLGQGLEFLIYFQGNSAPDKSGLPSDRFSAERTGGSVSTLTIQRTQQEDSAVYLCASSLTSGGEGRNQPQHFGDGTRLSIL.

The chain is built from TRBV4-1 and TRBJ1-1; 7 nucleotides match TRBD1. The length of the CDR3 is 14 residues. The V and J ends lost 2 bases and 3 bases, in that order; junction bases with no gene match: 3. Germline V gene data show CDR1 as MGHRA and CDR2 as YSYEKL. CDR3 sequence: CASSQSRGDTEAFF. The CDR3 DNA sequence: TGCGCCAGCAGCCAATCCAGGGGGGACACTGAAGCTTTCTTT.

This chain joins TRBV18 and TRBJ1-3; 7 nucleotides match TRBD1. The V gene end was trimmed by 3 bases and the J gene end by 0 bases; junction bases not matched to a gene: 5. CDR1 and CDR2 from the germline V gene are KGHSH and LQKENI. The CDR3 sequence is 16 residues long. The CDR3 region is CASSPWTGDSGNTIYF. The CDR3 coding sequence is TGTGCCAGCTCACCTTGGACAGGTGACTCTGGAAACACCATATATTTT. The full variable domain, with the rest looked up from reference TRBV18 and TRBJ1-3, is NAGVMQNPRHLVRRRGQEARLRCSPMKGHSHVYWYRQLPEEGLKFMVYLQKENIIDESGMPKERFSAEFPKEGPSILRIQQVVRGDSAAYFCASSPWTGDSGNTIYFGEGSWLTVV.

The chain combines TRBV6-1 with TRBJ1-3; D possibly corresponds to TRBD1 (5 bases). Per germline, CDR1 MNHNS and CDR2 SASEGT. Deletions cut 8 bases from V and 0 bases from J, with 11 bases between. The CDR3 totals 14 residues. The CDR3 region is CASLGVYSGNTIYF. The DNA for the CDR3 is TGTGCCAGCCTGGGGGTTTACTCTGGAAACACCATATATTTT.

A remark on this clone: Distinct nucleotide sequences in the sample also encode this CDR3. This rearrangement joins TRBV2 to TRBJ2-7, with D perhaps TRBD2 (5 bases). Germline V CDR1 and CDR2: SNHLY, FYNNEI. V shed 4 bases and J shed 1 base, with 8 bases lying between them. The CDR3 has 13 residues. CDR3 sequence (DNA): TGTGCCAGCAGTGTTACTAGATCCTACGAGCAGTACTTC. Its translation is CASSVTRSYEQYF.

The chain employs TRBV2 and TRBJ1-4; D is unclear. The V end was cut by 8 bases, the J end by 2 bases, with 6 bases between. Germline-derived CDR1 and CDR2 are SNHLY and FYNNEI. CDR3 size: 12 residues. This chain's CDR3 is CASELTNEKLFF. The CDR3 nucleotides read TGTGCCAGCGAGCTCACTAATGAAAAACTGTTTTTT.

This clone has just a few counts. The V call is TRBV11-2, the J call TRBJ1-2; no reliable D call. V lost 4 bases to trimming and J lost 3 bases, with 15 bases between them. The germline gives CDR1 SGHAT, CDR2 FQNNGV. This CDR3 contains 15 residues. CDR3 amino acids: CASSSPGAGYYGYTF. The CDR3 coding sequence is TGTGCCAGCAGCTCACCAGGTGCTGGGTACTATGGCTACACCTTC. Drawing the rest from reference TRBV11-2 and TRBJ1-2, the complete variable domain is EAGVAQSPRYKIIEKRQSVAFWCNPISGHATLYWYQQILGQGPKLLIQFQNNGVVDDSQLPKDRFSAERLKGVDSTLKIQPAKLEDSAVYLCASSSPGAGYYGYTFGSGTRLTVV.